The rows below give T cell receptor beta chains drawn from one sample of a study of cytomegalovirus exposure and HLA in healthy donors. The table came from immunoSEQ multiplex PCR; TCRdb's copy has only in-frame clones and leaves some out. Here the sample spans over 150,000 clones, roughly 87% being singletons. The sequencing input was PBMCs. The receptor set was obtained from a woman younger than 45 in good health and CMV-seronegative. The CDR3 runs from the conserved cysteine through the conserved F or W. A D gene is named only where the DNA matches it firmly. Rows give clone size only sometimes, using once, few, many, or a class for an expanded clone.

V gene: TRBV6-4
D gene: TRBD2
J gene: TRBJ2-3
clone size: few
CDR3 DNA: TGTGCCAGCAGTGCAGAAACTAGCGGGAGGCAGCAGTATTTT
CDR3 protein: CASSAETSGRQQYF

V gene: TRBV19
D gene: TRBD2
J gene: TRBJ2-5
clone size: -
CDR3 DNA: TGTGCCAGTAGTATCCTAGCGGGAGGGAAGGGGCAAGAGACCCAGTACTTC
CDR3 protein: CASSILAGGKGQETQYF

V gene: TRBV27
D gene: TRBD1
J gene: TRBJ1-5
clone size: -
CDR3 DNA: TGTGCCAGCAGTTTTCCCGGGACAGGGGTTTATGAGCCCCAGCATTTT
CDR3 protein: CASSFPGTGVYEPQHF

V gene: TRBV7-9
D gene: TRBD1
J gene: TRBJ2-7
clone size: -
CDR3 DNA: TGTGCCAGCAGCTTGACCGGGACAGCAATAACCTCCTACGAGCAGTACTTC
CDR3 protein: CASSLTGTAITSYEQYF

V gene: TRBV7-9
D gene: TRBD1
J gene: TRBJ1-3
clone size: once
CDR3 DNA: TGTGCCAGCAGTGACTACAGGGGTGGAAACACCATATATTTT
CDR3 protein: CASSDYRGGNTIYF

V gene: TRBV11-2
D gene: -
J gene: TRBJ1-5
clone size: -
CDR3 DNA: TGTGCCAGCAGTTCAGGGCGGCCGGATAGCAATCAGCCCCAGCATTTT
CDR3 protein: CASSSGRPDSNQPQHF

V gene: TRBV14
D gene: -
J gene: TRBJ2-3
clone size: once
CDR3 DNA: TGTGCCAGCAGCAAGCCTTGGGGCAGGGGAGATAGAGATACGCAGTATTTT
CDR3 protein: CASSKPWGRGDRDTQYF

V gene: TRBV25-1
D gene: -
J gene: TRBJ2-7
clone size: -
CDR3 DNA: TGTGCCAGCAGGGGGACCGGAGGGACCTACGAGCAGTACTTC
CDR3 protein: CASRGTGGTYEQYF

V gene: TRBV11-2
D gene: TRBD1
J gene: TRBJ1-2
clone size: once
CDR3 DNA: TGTGCCAGCAGCCCCAGGGGGCGCGGTGGCTACACCTTC
CDR3 protein: CASSPRGRGGYTF

V gene: TRBV19
D gene: -
J gene: TRBJ1-2
clone size: -
CDR3 DNA: TGTGCCAGTACCCCACCGGGGGAGACCTATGGCTACACCTTC
CDR3 protein: CASTPPGETYGYTF

V gene: TRBV29-1
D gene: -
J gene: TRBJ2-6
clone size: -
CDR3 DNA: TGCAGCGTTGAATTGGGGGCCGGGGCCAACGTCCTGACTTTC
CDR3 protein: CSVELGAGANVLTF

V gene: TRBV28
D gene: -
J gene: TRBJ2-7
clone size: -
CDR3 DNA: TGTGCCAGCAGTCGGGGGTTTAATCCCTACGAGCAGTACTTC
CDR3 protein: CASSRGFNPYEQYF

V gene: TRBV28
D gene: -
J gene: TRBJ2-1
clone size: -
CDR3 DNA: TGTGCCAGCAGCCCCGGACAGCTGGTTTTCGATGAGCAGTTCTTC
CDR3 protein: CASSPGQLVFDEQFF

V gene: TRBV6-5
D gene: -
J gene: TRBJ2-2
clone size: once
CDR3 DNA: TGTGCCAGCAGTTACGGCTTAACCTCGAACACCGGGGAGCTGTTTTTT
CDR3 protein: CASSYGLTSNTGELFF

V gene: TRBV5-8
D gene: TRBD2
J gene: TRBJ2-1
clone size: -
CDR3 DNA: TGTGCCAGCAGCTTGGAAGGACTAGCGGGATCCTACAATGAGCAGTTCTTC
CDR3 protein: CASSLEGLAGSYNEQFF

V gene: TRBV5-1
D gene: TRBD2
J gene: TRBJ2-5
clone size: -
CDR3 DNA: TGCGCCAGCAGCTACAGCGGGGCTCAAGAGACCCAGTACTTC
CDR3 protein: CASSYSGAQETQYF

V gene: TRBV25-1
D gene: TRBD1
J gene: TRBJ1-2
clone size: -
CDR3 DNA: TGTGCCAGCAGTCAACAGGGGGCCCAGGGGTATGGCTACACCTTC
CDR3 protein: CASSQQGAQGYGYTF

V gene: TRBV27
D gene: -
J gene: TRBJ2-7
clone size: -
CDR3 DNA: TGTGCCAGCAGTCCGAAACGGGCCCGTAGGGAGGAGGAGCAGTACTTC
CDR3 protein: CASSPKRARREEEQYF

V gene: TRBV27
D gene: -
J gene: TRBJ2-1
clone size: -
CDR3 DNA: TGTGCCAGCAGTCTCTACAGGGAGAATGAGCAGTTCTTC
CDR3 protein: CASSLYRENEQFF

V gene: TRBV5-1
D gene: TRBD1
J gene: TRBJ1-1
clone size: -
CDR3 DNA: TGTGCCAGCAGCCCTTCCCCGGACAGGGGCCCCACTGAAGCTTTCTTT
CDR3 protein: CASSPSPDRGPTEAFF

V gene: TRBV5-1
D gene: TRBD2
J gene: TRBJ2-5
clone size: -
CDR3 DNA: TGCGCCAGCGCGTTAGGACTAGCTCAAGAGACCCAGTACTTC
CDR3 protein: CASALGLAQETQYF

V gene: TRBV6-5
D gene: TRBD2
J gene: TRBJ2-1
clone size: -
CDR3 DNA: TGTGCCAGCAGTTACAATAGCGGGGGCCATGAGCAGTTCTTC
CDR3 protein: CASSYNSGGHEQFF

V gene: TRBV28
D gene: -
J gene: TRBJ1-1
clone size: -
CDR3 DNA: TGTGCCAGCAGTGAGGGAGGCACTGAAGCTTTCTTT
CDR3 protein: CASSEGGTEAFF

V gene: TRBV12-5
D gene: -
J gene: TRBJ1-3
clone size: -
CDR3 DNA: TGTGCTAGTGGTTTGTACCCCAGTGGAGGCAACTCTGGAAACACCATATATTTT
CDR3 protein: CASGLYPSGGNSGNTIYF

V gene: TRBV5-1
D gene: -
J gene: TRBJ2-5
clone size: -
CDR3 DNA: TGCGCCAGCCGATTGTCTACGTTTTGGGAGACCCAGTACTTC
CDR3 protein: CASRLSTFWETQYF

V gene: TRBV6-1
D gene: TRBD1
J gene: TRBJ2-5
clone size: -
CDR3 DNA: TGTGCCACCGGACAGGGGGCTGTGGAGACCCAGTACTTC
CDR3 protein: CATGQGAVETQYF

V gene: TRBV5-1
D gene: -
J gene: TRBJ2-3
clone size: -
CDR3 DNA: TGCGCCAGCAGCTTGGGTGGCAGGGCCGATACGCAGTATTTT
CDR3 protein: CASSLGGRADTQYF

V gene: TRBV5-1
D gene: TRBD1
J gene: TRBJ1-1
clone size: -
CDR3 DNA: TGCGCCAGCAGCCCCGGGACAGGGGTAGACACTGAAGCTTTCTTT
CDR3 protein: CASSPGTGVDTEAFF

V gene: TRBV2
D gene: TRBD1
J gene: TRBJ1-3
clone size: -
CDR3 DNA: TGTGCCAGCAGTGGAGGGACAGGGAGAGGAGGAAACACCATATATTTT
CDR3 protein: CASSGGTGRGGNTIYF

V gene: TRBV7-9
D gene: -
J gene: TRBJ1-1
clone size: -
CDR3 DNA: TGTGCCAGCAGCGGGCCAGCAGCGAACACTGAAGCTTTCTTT
CDR3 protein: CASSGPAANTEAFF

V gene: TRBV4-1
D gene: -
J gene: TRBJ1-2
clone size: once
CDR3 DNA: TGCGCCAGCAGCCCCGCAGGGGTTAACTATGGCTACACCTTC
CDR3 protein: CASSPAGVNYGYTF

V gene: TRBV7-9
D gene: TRBD1
J gene: TRBJ1-5
clone size: -
CDR3 DNA: TGTGCCAGCAGCCAGGGGGCAGGGGCCTCCAATCAGCCCCAGCATTTT
CDR3 protein: CASSQGAGASNQPQHF

V gene: TRBV5-1
D gene: -
J gene: TRBJ2-7
clone size: -
CDR3 DNA: TGCGCCAGCAGCTCGTCGGGGAGTAGGGCCTACGAGCAGTACTTC
CDR3 protein: CASSSSGSRAYEQYF

V gene: TRBV6-5
D gene: -
J gene: TRBJ2-7
clone size: -
CDR3 DNA: TGTGCCAGCAGTTACTCCAGGGGTTCCTACGAGCAGTACTTC
CDR3 protein: CASSYSRGSYEQYF

V gene: TRBV5-6
D gene: -
J gene: TRBJ2-2
clone size: -
CDR3 DNA: TGTGCCAGCAGCTTCAAGAACACCGGGGAGCTGTTTTTT
CDR3 protein: CASSFKNTGELFF

V gene: TRBV4-1
D gene: TRBD2
J gene: TRBJ2-7
clone size: -
CDR3 DNA: TGCGCCAGCAGTCCTTATAGCGGGGCCCTTTACGAGCAGTACTTC
CDR3 protein: CASSPYSGALYEQYF

V gene: TRBV5-1
D gene: TRBD2
J gene: TRBJ2-1
clone size: -
CDR3 DNA: TGCGCCAGCAGTTTACCGGGGAGGGTTGGAGGGGAGCAGTTCTTC
CDR3 protein: CASSLPGRVGGEQFF

V gene: TRBV6-5
D gene: TRBD1
J gene: TRBJ1-6
clone size: once
CDR3 DNA: TGTGCCACGGGACAGGGTAACTCACCCCTCCACTTT
CDR3 protein: CATGQGNSPLHF

V gene: TRBV5-1
D gene: TRBD1
J gene: TRBJ1-6
clone size: -
CDR3 DNA: TGCGCCAGCAGCTTGGTAGTGGGACAGGGGAATTCACCCCTCCACTTT
CDR3 protein: CASSLVVGQGNSPLHF

V gene: TRBV7-9
D gene: TRBD1
J gene: TRBJ1-2
clone size: -
CDR3 DNA: TGTGCCAGCAGCCCGGGGACAGCTAACTATGGCTACACCTTC
CDR3 protein: CASSPGTANYGYTF

V gene: TRBV10-1
D gene: -
J gene: TRBJ2-1
clone size: -
CDR3 DNA: TGCGCCAGCAGTGAGTTGGCGGGGAGCTCCTACAATGAGCAGTTCTTC
CDR3 protein: CASSELAGSSYNEQFF

V gene: TRBV20-1
D gene: -
J gene: TRBJ2-5
clone size: -
CDR3 DNA: TGCAGTGCGTCGAGCATGGAGACCCAGTACTTC
CDR3 protein: CSASSMETQYF

V gene: TRBV10-2
D gene: -
J gene: TRBJ2-5
clone size: -
CDR3 DNA: TGCGCCAGCAGTGGGGGGGAAGAGACCCAGTACTTC
CDR3 protein: CASSGGEETQYF